These 21 T cell receptor beta chains share one sample of origin, sequenced in a study of blood T cell repertoires in COVID-19. Clones were read by immunoSEQ multiplex PCR, and TCRdb kept only the in-frame ones, dropping some. The data show about 280,000 clones, about four fifths seen once. What was sequenced was PBMCs or T cells enriched from blood (not recorded which). Receptor source: a man between 35 and 55 years old who had been exposed to COVID-19.

This clone is a singleton in its sample. The gene calls are TRBV3-1 (or the pseudogene TRBV3-2) and TRBJ2-1; D is perhaps TRBD1 (6 bases). V gave up 3 bases and J gave up 10 bases, with 19 bases separating them. CDR1 LGHDT and CDR2 YNNKEL come from the germline V gene (reference sequence). The CDR3 is made up of 15 amino acids. The chain's CDR3 is CASSQRGSGLGEQFF. CDR3 coding DNA: TGTGCCAGCAGCCAGAGGGGGTCGGGGTTAGGGGAGCAGTTCTTC.

The rearrangement uses TRBV5-1 and TRBJ1-4; D remains unclear. V was cut by 1 base and J by 5 bases, with 12 bases left in between. This CDR3 has 15 amino acids. CDR1 is SGHRS and CDR2 is YFSETQ in the germline V gene. The chain's CDR3 is CASSLSQADNEKLFF. CDR3 nucleotides: TGCGCCAGCAGCTTGTCCCAGGCAGACAATGAAAAACTGTTTTTT.

V and J are TRBV5-8 and TRBJ2-7; 8 nucleotides align to TRBD2. V lost 4 bases to trimming and J lost 7 bases; unmatched junction nucleotides: 4. CDR1 is SGHTS, CDR2 YDEGEE, per germline. The CDR3 is 12 residues long. The CDR3, as DNA: TGTGCCAGCAGCCTTAGCGGGGCAGAGCAGTACTTC. It encodes CASSLSGAEQYF.

The rearrangement links TRBV11-2 to TRBJ1-3, with D uncertain. There are 17 residues in the CDR3. V gave up 1 base and J gave up 0 bases, with 13 bases separating them. Germline V gene sequence: CDR1 SGHAT, CDR2 FQNNGV. The CDR3 nucleotides read TGTGCCAGCAGCTTAGGCCTTCTGGCGGACTCTGGAAACACCATATATTTT. Translating it yields CASSLGLLADSGNTIYF.

The chain uses TRBV11-1 and TRBJ2-3; D possibly corresponds to TRBD1 (5 bases). V was cut by 2 bases and J by 4 bases, with 7 bases left in between. The CDR3 consists of 13 residues. The germline CDR1 and CDR2 sequences are SGHAT and FQDESV (reference sequence). This CDR3 is CASSLIRADTQYF. In DNA, the CDR3 is TGTGCCAGCAGCTTAATCAGGGCAGATACGCAGTATTTT. Filled out from reference TRBV11-1 and TRBJ2-3, the complete variable domain reads EAEVAQSPRYKITEKSQAVAFWCDPISGHATLYWYRQILGQGPELLVQFQDESVVDDSQLPKDRFSAERLKGVDSTLKIQPAELGDSAMYLCASSLIRADTQYFGPGTRLTVL.

This clone was counted many times. The chain joins TRBV28 to TRBJ2-1; 8 nucleotides line up with TRBD2. The CDR3 has 14 amino acids. Trimming at V came to 5 bases and at J to 5 bases, leaving 5 bases not matched to a gene. Looked up from germline, CDR1 is MDHEN and CDR2 is SYDVKM. The CDR3: CASSESGRDNEQFF. DNA for the CDR3: TGTGCCAGCAGTGAGAGCGGGAGAGACAATGAGCAGTTCTTC.

The chain's CDR3 is CAKGGAPDNSPLHF. The CDR3, as DNA: TGTGCCAAAGGGGGGGCCCCGGATAATTCACCCCTCCACTTT. The gene calls are TRBV7-2 and TRBJ1-6, with D possibly TRBD1 on 6 matching bases. Germline V gene data show CDR1 as SGHTA and CDR2 as FQGNSA. Trimming stripped 10 bases from V and 5 bases from J, with 15 bases between. The CDR3 runs 14 residues.

V gene TRBV12-5 combines with J gene TRBJ1-1; no firm D call. The CDR3 has 13 residues. V lost 7 bases and J 0 bases, leaving 9 bases between the germline ends. Germline V gene sequence: CDR1 LGHNT, CDR2 FRNRAP. The CDR3 sequence is CASALGVNTEAFF. In DNA form, the CDR3 reads TGTGCTAGTGCCCTGGGAGTGAACACTGAAGCTTTCTTT.

The chain couples TRBV5-1 to TRBJ2-2; D uncertain. Germline V CDR1 and CDR2: SGHRS, YFSETQ. The CDR3 runs to 13 residues. The V end lost 5 bases, the J end lost 2 bases, and 7 bases lay between the germline ends. This CDR3 is CASRISNTGELFF. In DNA, the CDR3 is TGCGCCAGCAGAATCTCTAACACCGGGGAGCTGTTTTTT.

This clone was picked up a small number of times. J is TRBJ2-1 and V is TRBV18; 7 nucleotides match TRBD2. With 5 bases clipped from V and 5 bases from J, the junction kept 3 bases outside the gene matches. CDR1 and CDR2 (germline): KGHSH, LQKENI. The CDR3 consists of 13 residues. The CDR3 coding sequence is TGTGCCAGCTCAGTCGGGAGGAACAATGAGCAGTTCTTC. Amino acid sequence: CASSVGRNNEQFF.

Concerning this clone: Additional DNA sequences in this sample encode the identical CDR3. The chain joins TRBV5-1 to TRBJ2-3, with TRBD1 matching 7 bases. CDR3 length: 15 amino acids. The V gene end was trimmed by 0 bases and the J gene end by 3 bases; junction bases not matched to a gene: 4. The germline gives CDR1 SGHRS, CDR2 YFSETQ. CDR3 in DNA: TGCGCCAGCAGCTTGGCGGGACAGTCTACAGATACGCAGTATTTT. Residues: CASSLAGQSTDTQYF.

The chain carries TRBV6-1 and TRBJ1-5; D perhaps matches TRBD1 (5 bases). The CDR3 extends over 19 amino acids. V shed 4 bases and J shed 6 bases, with 28 bases lying between them. Germline V gene sequence: CDR1 MNHNS, CDR2 SASEGT. CDR3 nucleotides: TGTGCCAGCAGTGGGGGTTTGCCAGGGAGGGACTCTTTGGGTCAGCCCCAGCATTTT. This codes for CASSGGLPGRDSLGQPQHF.

The V call is TRBV5-1, the J call TRBJ1-2, with TRBD1 matching over 7 bases. Trimming at V came to 5 bases and at J to 6 bases, leaving 13 bases not matched to a gene. CDR1 is SGHRS and CDR2 is YFSETQ in the germline V gene. CDR3 size: 15 residues. For the CDR3, the DNA is TGCGCCAGCAGGCCGCAGGGGGTTCGATCGGATGGCTACACCTTC. Translation: CASRPQGVRSDGYTF.

This clone was seen more than once but under ten times. This chain connects TRBV30 to TRBJ1-5; TRBD1 might be the D (5 bases). Germline V gene sequence: CDR1 GTSNPN, CDR2 SVGIG (reference sequence). V was pared by 4 bases and J by 7 bases, with 14 bases between. There are 13 residues in the CDR3. In DNA form, the CDR3 reads TGTGCCTGGACTGGCAGGGCTGGGCAGCCCCAGCATTTT. This translates into CAWTGRAGQPQHF.

This clone has a count of ten or more. This sequence joins TRBV12-5 and TRBJ1-2; 7 bases are shared with TRBD1. V was pared by 4 bases and J by 8 bases, with 13 bases of the junction left unmatched. CDR1 and CDR2 (germline): LGHNT, FRNRAP. The CDR3 runs 15 residues. The CDR3 is CASGSRQGGLGGYTF. In nucleotides, the CDR3 is TGTGCTAGTGGTTCAAGACAGGGAGGATTGGGCGGCTACACCTTC.

This chain joins TRBV3-1 (or the pseudogene TRBV3-2) and TRBJ1-5, with D uncertain. Per the germline V gene, CDR1 is LGHDT and CDR2 is YNNKEL (reference sequence). V lost 0 bases and J 3 bases, leaving 9 bases between the germline ends. This CDR3 is built from 15 residues. CDR3 coding DNA: TGTGCCAGCAGCCAAGAAATGGGCCCCAATCAGCCCCAGCATTTT. Translation: CASSQEMGPNQPQHF.

The genes are TRBV19 and TRBJ2-7, with 7 nucleotides matching TRBD2. The CDR3 loop spans 14 amino acids. Germline CDR1 is LNHDA and CDR2 is SQIVND (reference sequence). The V segment lost 4 bases and the J segment 2 bases; nucleotides outside the gene matches: 5. This CDR3 reads CASSTRDYPYEQYF. CDR3 sequence (DNA): TGTGCCAGTAGTACCAGGGACTACCCCTACGAGCAGTACTTC.

This clone was picked up a small number of times. The chain is built from TRBV19 and TRBJ1-4; tentative D call: TRBD1 (6 bases). Germline values: CDR1 LNHDA, CDR2 SQIVND (reference sequence). CDR3 length: 13 amino acids. V was clipped by 6 bases and J by 5 bases, with 10 bases between them. CDR3 DNA sequence: TGTGCCAGTAGGGACAGAATGAATGAAAAACTGTTTTTT. It is translated as CASRDRMNEKLFF.

The chain has TRBV7-9 and TRBJ2-1, with a tentative D call TRBD2 (5 bases). V gave up 3 bases and J gave up 6 bases, with 6 bases separating them. The germline gives CDR1 SEHNR, CDR2 FQNEAQ (reference sequence). The CDR3 runs 12 residues. CDR3 DNA sequence: TGTGCCAGCAGCTTGGGAGTCAATGAGCAGTTCTTC. Amino acid sequence: CASSLGVNEQFF.

This sequence joins TRBV3-1 (or the pseudogene TRBV3-2) and TRBJ1-2; TRBD1 agrees at 7 bases. The ends lost 9 bases at V and 1 base at J; junction bases unmatched: 14. CDR3 size: 16 residues. Germline loops: CDR1 LGHDT, CDR2 YNNKEL (reference sequence). Written as DNA, the CDR3 is TGTGCCAGTCAGGAAACCGGGACAGTAAATAACTATGGCTACACCTTC. It translates to CASQETGTVNNYGYTF.

The V call is TRBV30, the J call TRBJ1-3; D is ambiguous. The V and J ends lost 5 bases and 0 bases respectively, with 5 bases between them. CDR1 and CDR2 from the germline V gene are GTSNPN and SVGIG (reference sequence). The CDR3 runs 12 residues. CDR3 nucleotides: TGTGCCTGGCCGAGCTCTGGAAACACCATATATTTT. Protein product: CAWPSSGNTIYF.